This TCR beta chain stems from a study of post-analysis software for immune sequencing data. Each TCR beta cDNA library carried unique molecular identifiers. TCRdb independently ran MiXCR on the PCR reads; one entry per CDR3 protein. The sample consists of 350,000 to 500,000 distinct CDR3 sequences, 35% to 45% of them appearing once. Sequencing used blood. This TCR derives from a girl aged 2-10 years with multiple sclerosis.

CDR3 DNA: TGCGCCAGCAGCTTCACTAGCGTCCCCTACAATGAGCAGTTCTTC. Residues: CASSFTSVPYNEQFF. The rearrangement uses TRBV4-3 and TRBJ2-1; 7 bases map to TRBD2. This CDR3 spans 15 amino acids. CDR1 is LGHNA and CDR2 is YSLEER in the germline V gene. J lost 2 bases, V lost 5 bases, and 6 bases had no gene match.